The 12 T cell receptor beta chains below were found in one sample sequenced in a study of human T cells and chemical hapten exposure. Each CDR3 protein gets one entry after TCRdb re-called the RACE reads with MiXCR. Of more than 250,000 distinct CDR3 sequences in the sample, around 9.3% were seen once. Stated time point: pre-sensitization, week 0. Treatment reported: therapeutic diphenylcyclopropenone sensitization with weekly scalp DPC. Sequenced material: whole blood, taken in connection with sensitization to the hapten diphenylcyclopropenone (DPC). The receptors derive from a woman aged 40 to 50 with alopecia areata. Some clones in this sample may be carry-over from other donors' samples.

This CDR3 reads CAASRGGRTNTGELFF. The CDR3 DNA is TGTGCCGCCTCCCGAGGGGGGAGAACGAACACCGGGGAGCTGTTTTTT. The chain combines TRBV28 with TRBJ2-2, with D perhaps given as TRBD1 or TRBD2 (6 bases each). The CDR3 is 16 residues long. The germline V gene encodes CDR1 MDHEN and CDR2 SYDVKM. The V end lost 11 bases, the J end lost 0 bases, and 19 bases lay between the germline ends. Based on the CDR3 plus reference TRBV28 and TRBJ2-2, the full variable domain is DVKVTQSSRYLVKRTGEKVFLECVQDMDHENMFWYRQDPGLGLRLIYFSYDVKMKEKGDIPEGYSVSREKKERFSLILESASTNQTSMYLCAASRGGRTNTGELFFGEGSRLTVL.

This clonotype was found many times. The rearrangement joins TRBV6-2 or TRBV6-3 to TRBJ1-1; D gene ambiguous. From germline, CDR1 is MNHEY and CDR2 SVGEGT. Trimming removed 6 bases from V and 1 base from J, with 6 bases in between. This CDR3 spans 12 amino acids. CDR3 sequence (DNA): TGTGCCAGCAGACTCAAGAACACTGAAGCTTTCTTT. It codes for CASRLKNTEAFF.

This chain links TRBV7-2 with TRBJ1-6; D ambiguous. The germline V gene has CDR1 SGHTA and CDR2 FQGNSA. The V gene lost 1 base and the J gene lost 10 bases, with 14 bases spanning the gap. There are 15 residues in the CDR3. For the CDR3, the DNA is TGTGCCAGCAGCTTAGGAAATGGGCGTGGGTCACCCCTCCACTTT. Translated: CASSLGNGRGSPLHF.

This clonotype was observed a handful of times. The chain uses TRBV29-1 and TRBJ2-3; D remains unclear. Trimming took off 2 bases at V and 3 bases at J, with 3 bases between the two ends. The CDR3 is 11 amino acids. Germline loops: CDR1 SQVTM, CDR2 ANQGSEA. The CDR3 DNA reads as TGCAGCGTTGAACGGACAGATACGCAGTATTTT. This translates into CSVERTDTQYF.

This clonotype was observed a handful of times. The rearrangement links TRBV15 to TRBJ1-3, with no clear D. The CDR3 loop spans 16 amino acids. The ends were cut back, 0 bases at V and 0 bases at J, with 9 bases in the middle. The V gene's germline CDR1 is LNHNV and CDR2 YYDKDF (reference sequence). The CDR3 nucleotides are TGTGCCACCAGCAGAGATCCCCGGGTCTCTGGAAACACCATATATTTT. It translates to CATSRDPRVSGNTIYF.

In DNA, the CDR3 is TGTGCCAGCAGCTCAAGGTCCGAATTAGGGACCCAGTACTTC. This gives the protein CASSSRSELGTQYF. The gene calls are TRBV7-9 and TRBJ2-5; D unclear. This CDR3 comprises 14 residues. V lost 4 bases and J lost 7, with 16 bases in between. Germline loops: CDR1 SEHNR, CDR2 FQNEAQ (reference sequence). The full variable domain, rest sourced from reference TRBV7-9 and TRBJ2-5, is DTGVSQNPRHKITKRGQNVTFRCDPISEHNRLYWYRQTLGQGPEFLTYFQNEAQLEKSRLLSDRFSAERPKGSFSTLEIQRTEQGDSAMYLCASSSRSELGTQYFGPGTRLLVL.

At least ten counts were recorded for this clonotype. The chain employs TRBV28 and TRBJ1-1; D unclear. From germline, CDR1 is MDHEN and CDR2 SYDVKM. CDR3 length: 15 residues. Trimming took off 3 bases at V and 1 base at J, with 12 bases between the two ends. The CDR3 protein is CASSFLWGSNTEAFF. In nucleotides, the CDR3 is TGTGCCAGCAGTTTTCTCTGGGGTTCGAACACTGAAGCTTTCTTT.

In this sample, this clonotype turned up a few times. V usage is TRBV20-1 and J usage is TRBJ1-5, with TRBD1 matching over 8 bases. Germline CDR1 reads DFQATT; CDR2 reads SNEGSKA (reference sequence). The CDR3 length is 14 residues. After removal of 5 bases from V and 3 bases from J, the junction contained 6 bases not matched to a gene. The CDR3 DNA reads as TGCAGTGCTCGGGGACAGGCGGTCAATCAGCCCCAGCATTTT. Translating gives CSARGQAVNQPQHF.

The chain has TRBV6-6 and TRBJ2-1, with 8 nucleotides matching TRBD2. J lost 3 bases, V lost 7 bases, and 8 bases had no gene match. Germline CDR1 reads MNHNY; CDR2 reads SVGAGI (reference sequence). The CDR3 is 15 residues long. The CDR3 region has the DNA TGTGCCAGCACTCAGGGACTAGTTAGCTACAATGAGCAGTTCTTC. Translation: CASTQGLVSYNEQFF.

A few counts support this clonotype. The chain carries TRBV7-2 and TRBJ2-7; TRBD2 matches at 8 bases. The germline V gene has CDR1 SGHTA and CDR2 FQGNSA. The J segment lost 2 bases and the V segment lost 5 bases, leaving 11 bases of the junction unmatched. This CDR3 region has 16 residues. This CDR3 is CASSQASGGGPYEQYF. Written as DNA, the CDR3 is TGTGCCAGCAGCCAAGCTAGTGGCGGGGGGCCCTACGAGCAGTACTTC.

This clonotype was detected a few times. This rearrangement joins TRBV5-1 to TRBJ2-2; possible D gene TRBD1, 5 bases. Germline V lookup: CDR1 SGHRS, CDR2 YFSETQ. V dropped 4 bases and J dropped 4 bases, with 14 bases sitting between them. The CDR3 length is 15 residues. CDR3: CASSPAGQRTGELFF. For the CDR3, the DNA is TGCGCCAGCAGCCCCGCCGGACAACGCACCGGGGAGCTGTTTTTT.

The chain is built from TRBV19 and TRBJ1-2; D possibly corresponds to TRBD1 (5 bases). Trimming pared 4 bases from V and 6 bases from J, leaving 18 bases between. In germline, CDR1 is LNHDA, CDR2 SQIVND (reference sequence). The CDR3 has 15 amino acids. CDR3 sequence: CASSNVGRNYDGYTF. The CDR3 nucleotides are TGTGCCAGTAGTAATGTGGGACGGAACTATGATGGCTACACCTTC. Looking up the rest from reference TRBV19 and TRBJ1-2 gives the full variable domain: DGGITQSPKYLFRKEGQNVTLSCEQNLNHDAMYWYRQDPGQGLRLIYYSQIVNDFQKGDIAEGYSVSREKKESFPLTVTSAQKNPTAFYLCASSNVGRNYDGYTFGSGTRLTVV.